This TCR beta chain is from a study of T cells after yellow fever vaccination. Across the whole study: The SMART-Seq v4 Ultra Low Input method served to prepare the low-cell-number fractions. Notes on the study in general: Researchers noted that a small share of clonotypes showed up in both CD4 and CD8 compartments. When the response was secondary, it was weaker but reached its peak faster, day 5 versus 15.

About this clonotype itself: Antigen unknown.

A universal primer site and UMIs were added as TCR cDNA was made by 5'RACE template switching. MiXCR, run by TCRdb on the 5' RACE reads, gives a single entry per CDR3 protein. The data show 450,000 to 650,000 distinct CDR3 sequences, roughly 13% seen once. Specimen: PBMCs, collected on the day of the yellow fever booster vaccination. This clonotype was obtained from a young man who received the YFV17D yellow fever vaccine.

CDR3 amino acids: CASSLVGGGGYNEQFF. CDR3 nucleotide sequence: TGTGCCAGCAGCCTTGTAGGCGGAGGCGGATACAATGAGCAGTTCTTC. The chain couples TRBV7-2 to TRBJ2-1; tentatively, D is TRBD2 (5 bases). From germline, CDR1 is SGHTA and CDR2 FQGNSA. Trimming took off 5 bases at V and 4 bases at J, with 18 bases between the two ends. CDR3 length: 16 residues.